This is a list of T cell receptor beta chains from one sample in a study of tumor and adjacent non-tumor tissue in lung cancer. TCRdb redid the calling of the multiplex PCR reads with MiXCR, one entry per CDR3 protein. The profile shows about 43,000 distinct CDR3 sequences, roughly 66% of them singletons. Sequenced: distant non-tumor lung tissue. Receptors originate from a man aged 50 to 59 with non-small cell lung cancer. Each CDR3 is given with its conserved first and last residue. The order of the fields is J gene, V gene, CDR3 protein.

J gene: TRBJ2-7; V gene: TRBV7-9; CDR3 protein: CASSLASGGVYEQYF
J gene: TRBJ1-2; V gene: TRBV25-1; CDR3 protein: CASSDHNYGYTF
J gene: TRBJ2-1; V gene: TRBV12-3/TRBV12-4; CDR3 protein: CASSLVRPNEQFF
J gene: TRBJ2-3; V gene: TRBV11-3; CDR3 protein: CASSGQGADTQYF
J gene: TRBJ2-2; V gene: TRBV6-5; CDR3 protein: CPISKVRGQAGELFF
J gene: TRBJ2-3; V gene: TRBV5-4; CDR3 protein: CVSSFSGSADRQYF
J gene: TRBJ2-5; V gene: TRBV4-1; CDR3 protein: CASSQTWAGNQETQYF
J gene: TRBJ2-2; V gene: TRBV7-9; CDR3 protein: CASSPLDRVNTVELFF
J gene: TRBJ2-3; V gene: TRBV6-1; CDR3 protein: CASSDGRGPLGRDTQYF
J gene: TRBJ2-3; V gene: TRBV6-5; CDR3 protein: CASSLGQGDSTDMQYF
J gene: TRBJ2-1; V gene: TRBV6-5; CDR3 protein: CASTYSGLAGSYNEQFF
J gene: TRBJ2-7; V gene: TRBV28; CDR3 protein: CASSLMASGSEQYF
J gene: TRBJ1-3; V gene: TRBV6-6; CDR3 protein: CASKGISGNTIYF
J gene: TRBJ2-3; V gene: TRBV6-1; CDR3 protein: CTSSEEGSRNTHYF
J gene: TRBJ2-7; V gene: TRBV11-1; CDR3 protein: CARSQPAGRGEQYF
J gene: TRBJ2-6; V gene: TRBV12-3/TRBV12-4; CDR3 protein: CASRIEGRDGANVLTF
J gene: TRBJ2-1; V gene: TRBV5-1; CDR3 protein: CASSGSGTSDYNEQFF
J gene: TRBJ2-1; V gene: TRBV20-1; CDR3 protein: CSARGWGGNEQFF
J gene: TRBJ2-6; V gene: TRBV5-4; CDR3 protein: CASSGGQGQFSGANVVTF
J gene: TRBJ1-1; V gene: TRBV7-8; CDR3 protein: CTSRLVQNTETFF
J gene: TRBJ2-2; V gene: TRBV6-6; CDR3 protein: CASIARATGELSF
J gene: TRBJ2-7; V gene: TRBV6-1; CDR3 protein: CASSEVKARPEQYF
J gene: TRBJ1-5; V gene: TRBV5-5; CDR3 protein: CASSFCAQPPNQSQHF
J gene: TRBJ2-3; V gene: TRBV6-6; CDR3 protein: CARSLTDTGTQYF
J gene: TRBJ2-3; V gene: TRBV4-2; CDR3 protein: CASNQGTSGRESDIQYF
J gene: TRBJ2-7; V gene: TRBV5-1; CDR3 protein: CASSWSEGSYEQYF
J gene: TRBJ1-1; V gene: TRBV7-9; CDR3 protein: CASHTDRGPLSSGAFF
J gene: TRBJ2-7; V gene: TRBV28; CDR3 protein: CASRGGYGEQYF
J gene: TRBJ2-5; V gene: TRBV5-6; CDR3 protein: CAITRLGETQYF
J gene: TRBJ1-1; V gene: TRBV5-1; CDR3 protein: CPSSHNTGVNTEAFF
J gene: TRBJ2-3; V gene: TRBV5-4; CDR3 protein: CANSSGQATDTQYF
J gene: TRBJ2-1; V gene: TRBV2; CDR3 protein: CASRRWTGTTDNEQFF
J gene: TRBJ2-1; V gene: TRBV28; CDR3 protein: CASSPYGTSGIGQLF
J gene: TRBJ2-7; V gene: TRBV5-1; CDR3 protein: CASSRLQDPYEQYF
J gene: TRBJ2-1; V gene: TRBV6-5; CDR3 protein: CASSYTSTGTDEQFF
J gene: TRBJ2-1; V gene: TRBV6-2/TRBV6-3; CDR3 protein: CASGSVGNEQFF
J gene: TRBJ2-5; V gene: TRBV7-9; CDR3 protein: CASNAQETQYF
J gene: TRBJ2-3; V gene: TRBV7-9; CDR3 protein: CASSLIGDSTDTQYF
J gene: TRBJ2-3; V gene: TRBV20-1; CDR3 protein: CSGVGQTDTQYF